This T cell receptor (beta chain) was captured in a study of beta chain features in type 1 diabetes. Trimming removed 0 bases from V and 0 bases from J; junction bases left unmatched: 3. CDR3 length: 15 residues. The germline V gene encodes CDR1 SGDLS and CDR2 YYNGEE. As every portion of the isolated RNA was reverse transcribed, the sequencing read expressed TCRB transcripts. Clones were read by immunoSEQ multiplex PCR, and TCRdb kept only the in-frame ones, dropping some. The sample lists 150,000 to 190,000 clones, about 9.3% occurring once. Only one heparinised blood draw was taken per donor, and its volume averaged about 120 mL. Cell sorting via CD45RO/CCR7/CD25/CD127/CD95/CD27 was performed to obtain CD4+ naive, central memory, regulatory and stem cell-like memory cells. There are a few counts of this clone. Its target is not known. Study findings and constraints: Junctions at VDJ sites from type 1 diabetes patients had fewer insertions and more deletions. Shortening of TCRB CDR3s, moderate but significant, appeared in all four CD4+ subsets of Type 1 diabetes patients.

The chain couples TRBV9 to TRBJ2-7; TRBD1 matches 7 bases. The sequenced material came from central memory CD4+ T cells from blood. The TCR sequence derives from a young man with type 1 diabetes. CDR3 in amino acids: CASSVEDRSSYEQYF. The CDR3 coding sequence is TGTGCCAGCAGCGTAGAGGACAGGAGCTCCTACGAGCAGTACTTC.